The source of this TCR beta chain is a study of blood T cell repertoires in COVID-19. Study-level background: T cells, B-cell-depleted T cells, or PBMCs provided the cDNA or gDNA that served as material.

How the authors handled the data: Reference gene primer amplification gave estimated nucleated cell counts. The repertoire was sequenced with immunoSEQ multiplex PCR; TCRdb's copy has only in-frame clones and lacks some. The V and J calls and the clone size are those of that table, but D and trimming were determined from the DNA. The sample holds 100,000 or so clones, around 80% seen once. This clone was counted once. This receptor was taken from an elderly woman with acute or convalescent COVID-19. Material: peripheral blood.

The CDR3 loop reads CASSSGAIRGYTF. The DNA for the CDR3 is TGTGCCAGCAGTTCTGGGGCGATTCGAGGCTACACCTTC. V and J are TRBV28 and TRBJ1-2, with D possibly being TRBD1 (5 bases). The CDR3 is 13 amino acids. CDR1 MDHEN and CDR2 SYDVKM come from the germline V gene. The V end was cut by 4 bases, the J end by 8 bases, with 14 bases between.